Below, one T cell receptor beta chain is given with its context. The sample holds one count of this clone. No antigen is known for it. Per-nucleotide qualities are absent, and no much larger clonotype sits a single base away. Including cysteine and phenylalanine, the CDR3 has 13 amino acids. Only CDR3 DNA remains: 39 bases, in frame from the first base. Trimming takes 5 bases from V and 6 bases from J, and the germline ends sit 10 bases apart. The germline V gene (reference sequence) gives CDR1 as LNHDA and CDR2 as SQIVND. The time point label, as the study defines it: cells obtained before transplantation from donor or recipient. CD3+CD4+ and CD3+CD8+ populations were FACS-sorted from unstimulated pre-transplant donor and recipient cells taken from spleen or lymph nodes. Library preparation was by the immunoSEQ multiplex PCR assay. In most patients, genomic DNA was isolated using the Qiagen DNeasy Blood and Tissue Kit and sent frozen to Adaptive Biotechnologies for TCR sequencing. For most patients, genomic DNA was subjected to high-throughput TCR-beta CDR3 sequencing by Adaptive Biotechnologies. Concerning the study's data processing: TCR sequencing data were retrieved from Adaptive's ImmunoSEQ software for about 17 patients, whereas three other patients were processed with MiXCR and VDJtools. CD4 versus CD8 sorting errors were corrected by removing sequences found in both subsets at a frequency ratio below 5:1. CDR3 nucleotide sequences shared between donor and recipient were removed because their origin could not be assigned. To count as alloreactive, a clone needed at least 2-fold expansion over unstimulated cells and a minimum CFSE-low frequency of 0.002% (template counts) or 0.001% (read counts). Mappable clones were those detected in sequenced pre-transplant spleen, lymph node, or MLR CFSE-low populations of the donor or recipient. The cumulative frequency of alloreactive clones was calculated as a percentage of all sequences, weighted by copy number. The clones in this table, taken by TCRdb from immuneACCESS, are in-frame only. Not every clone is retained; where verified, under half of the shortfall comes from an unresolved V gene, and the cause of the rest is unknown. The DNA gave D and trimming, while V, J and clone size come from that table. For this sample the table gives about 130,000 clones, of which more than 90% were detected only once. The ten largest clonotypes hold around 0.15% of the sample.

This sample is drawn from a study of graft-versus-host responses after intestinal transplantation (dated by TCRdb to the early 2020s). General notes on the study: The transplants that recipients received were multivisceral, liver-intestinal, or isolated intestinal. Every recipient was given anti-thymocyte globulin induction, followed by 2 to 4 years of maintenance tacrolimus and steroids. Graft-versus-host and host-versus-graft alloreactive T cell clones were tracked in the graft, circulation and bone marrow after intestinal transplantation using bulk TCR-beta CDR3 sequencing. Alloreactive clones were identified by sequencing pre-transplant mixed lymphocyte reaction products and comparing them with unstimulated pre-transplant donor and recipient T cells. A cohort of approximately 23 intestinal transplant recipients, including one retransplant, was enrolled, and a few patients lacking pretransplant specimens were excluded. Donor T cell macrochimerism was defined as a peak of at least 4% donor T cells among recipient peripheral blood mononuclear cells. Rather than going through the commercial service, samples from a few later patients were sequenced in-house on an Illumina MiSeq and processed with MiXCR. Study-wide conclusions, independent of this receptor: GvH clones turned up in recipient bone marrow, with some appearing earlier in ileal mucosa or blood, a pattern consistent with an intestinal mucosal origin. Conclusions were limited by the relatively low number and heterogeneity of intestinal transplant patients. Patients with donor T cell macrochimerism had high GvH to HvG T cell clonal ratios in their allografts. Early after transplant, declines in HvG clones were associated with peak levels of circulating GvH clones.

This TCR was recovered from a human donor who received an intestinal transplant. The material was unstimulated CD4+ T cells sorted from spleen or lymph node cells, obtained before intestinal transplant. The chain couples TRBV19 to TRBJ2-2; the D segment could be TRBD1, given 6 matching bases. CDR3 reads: CASSVQGPGELFF. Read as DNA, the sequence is TGTGCCAGTAGTGTCCAGGGGCCCGGGGAGCTGTTTTTT.